One and the same sample provided the 24 T cell receptor beta chains below, sequenced in a study of CD8 T cells in ankylosing spondylitis. TCRdb reprocessed the 5' RACE reads with MiXCR, giving one entry per CDR3 protein. This sample has 150,000 or so distinct CDR3 sequences, with roughly 10% found just once. The sample taken for sequencing was blood, either unsorted or a sorted T cell fraction (not recorded which). All receptors come from a male donor with ankylosing spondylitis or in good health (not recorded which).

This clonotype was recorded at least ten times. The chain recombines TRBV12-3 or TRBV12-4 with TRBJ2-1, with TRBD1 matching 8 bases. The V and J ends lost 5 bases and 0 bases, in that order; junction bases with no gene match: 9. The CDR3 consists of 17 residues. For the CDR3, the DNA is TGTGCCAGCAGTCCCGGGACAGGCAGGAGCTCCTACAATGAGCAGTTCTTC. The encoded protein is CASSPGTGRSSYNEQFF.

This clonotype was detected ten times or more. The CDR3: CASRPRANTGELFF. The CDR3 nucleotides are TGTGCCAGCAGACCCCGGGCTAACACCGGGGAGCTGTTTTTT. The chain couples TRBV11-2 to TRBJ2-2; no clear D gene. Germline V gene sequence: CDR1 SGHAT, CDR2 FQNNGV. The germline V and J ends were trimmed by 6 bases and 2 bases, with 10 bases remaining between them. CDR3 length equals 14 residues.

This clonotype was detected many times. The chain uses TRBV5-1 and TRBJ2-7; 12 nucleotides align to TRBD2. The V gene's germline CDR1 is SGHRS and CDR2 YFSETQ. V was pared by 0 bases and J by 4 bases, with 17 bases of the junction left unmatched. The CDR3 extends over 20 amino acids. The CDR3 nucleotides are TGCGCCAGCAGCTTGGGACGCAGGCCCGAAACTAGCGGGAGGACATACGAGCAGTACTTC. It encodes CASSLGRRPETSGRTYEQYF.

The rearrangement uses TRBV2 and TRBJ2-5; the D gene could be TRBD1 or TRBD2 (5 bases each). This CDR3 is built from 17 residues. V was trimmed by 6 bases and J by 5 bases, leaving 25 bases between them. The germline CDR1 and CDR2 sequences are SNHLY and FYNNEI. CDR3 in DNA: TGTGCCAGCAGAGACCCAGGGAGACCATTTAAAATTGAGACCCAGTACTTC. Protein: CASRDPGRPFKIETQYF.

Ten or more counts support this clonotype. V is TRBV29-1 and J is TRBJ2-3, with no clear D. Germline V lookup: CDR1 SQVTM, CDR2 ANQGSEA. This CDR3 is 15 amino acids long. V was shortened by 7 bases and J by 2 bases, with 19 bases between the two germline ends. The CDR3 coding sequence is TGCAGCGCAAGAACCTCTCCAATGGACACAGATACGCAGTATTTT. Encoded protein: CSARTSPMDTDTQYF.

This clonotype was recorded at least ten times. The V gene is TRBV4-2, the J gene TRBJ2-2, with TRBD2 matching 9 bases. The CDR3 consists of 14 residues. Germline V CDR1 and CDR2: LGHNA, YNFKEQ. The ends lost 5 bases at V and 4 bases at J; junction bases unmatched: 2. The DNA of the CDR3 is TGTGCCAGCAGCGGCGGGAGGGTCACCGGGGAGCTGTTTTTT. Translation: CASSGGRVTGELFF.

The table lists this clonotype with many counts. The V gene is TRBV12-3 or TRBV12-4, the J gene TRBJ1-4; TRBD1 is a possible D gene (6 bases). V lost 4 bases to trimming and J lost 3 bases, with 9 bases between them. The CDR3 extends over 14 amino acids. In DNA form, the CDR3 reads TGTGCCAGCAGTTCTCGACAGGCTAATGAAAAACTGTTTTTT. This encodes CASSSRQANEKLFF.

This clonotype has only a few counts. The chain has TRBV7-7 and TRBJ1-2, with D hard to call. The CDR3 is 13 amino acids. The ends were cut back, 5 bases at V and 6 bases at J, with 13 bases in the middle. Germline lookup yields CDR1 SSHAT and CDR2 FNYEAQ (reference sequence). In nucleotides, the CDR3 is TGTGCCAGCAGCGAACTAAGGGATCATGGCTACACCTTC. It encodes CASSELRDHGYTF.

This clonotype has more than one count but fewer than ten. The chain carries TRBV12-3 or TRBV12-4 and TRBJ1-1, with 8 bases that match TRBD1. V was pared by 7 bases and J by 6 bases, with 19 bases of the junction left unmatched. The CDR3 is 17 amino acids. DNA of the CDR3: TGTGCCAGCAACCCACCGACAGGGGCGGGCTCCTCAGCTGAAGCTTTCTTT. This codes for CASNPPTGAGSSAEAFF.

The sample holds many counts of this clonotype. This rearrangement joins TRBV5-1 to TRBJ2-7; D uncertain. Trimming stripped 4 bases from V and 5 bases from J, with 16 bases between. Germline-derived CDR1 and CDR2 are SGHRS and YFSETQ. This CDR3 has 14 residues. The CDR3 bases are TGCGCCAGCAGCCCGGGTTATATTTGGGACGAGCAGTACTTC. Its translation: CASSPGYIWDEQYF.

V usage is TRBV4-2 and J usage is TRBJ2-7; 7 bases match TRBD2. The germline V gene has CDR1 LGHNA and CDR2 YNFKEQ. The junction had 6 bases not matched to a gene; V was cut back by 1 base and J by 3 bases. This CDR3 comprises 15 residues. The chain's CDR3 is CASSQGLADDYEQYF. In DNA, the CDR3 is TGTGCCAGCAGCCAAGGCCTAGCGGATGACTACGAGCAGTACTTC.

There are a few counts of this clonotype. The chain has TRBV3-1 and TRBJ2-7, with D uncertain. The CDR3 consists of 13 residues. V was clipped by 1 base and J by 5 bases, with 9 bases between them. Germline V gene data show CDR1 as LGHDT and CDR2 as YNNKEL (reference sequence). The CDR3 spells CASSQGTGDEQYF. In DNA form, the CDR3 reads TGTGCCAGCAGCCAAGGGACCGGAGACGAGCAGTACTTC.

This clonotype was counted only a few times. This chain links TRBV11-1 with TRBJ2-1; the match to TRBD2 covers 11 bases. The CDR3 totals 19 residues. Per germline, CDR1 SGHAT and CDR2 FQDESV (reference sequence). Trimming took 4 bases from V and 2 from J; bases not matched to a gene: 13. CDR3 nucleotide sequence: TGTGCCAGCAGCTCCGGGGCCCTAGCGGGAGGAAGAACCTACAATGAGCAGTTCTTC. Encoded protein: CASSSGALAGGRTYNEQFF.

Remarks on this clonotype: This sequence may be a read error, since a much larger clone differs from it by one base. The rearrangement joins TRBV11-2 to TRBJ1-4; tentatively, D is TRBD1 (5 bases). This CDR3 contains 15 residues. V dropped 1 base and J dropped 6 bases, with 12 bases sitting between them. In germline, CDR1 is SGHAT, CDR2 FQNNGV. This chain's CDR3 is CASSLGTIGDEKLFF. The CDR3 nucleotides read TGTGCCAGCAGCTTAGGGACAATCGGGGATGAAAAACTGTTTTTT.

The chain carries TRBV7-2 and TRBJ2-1; TRBD2 aligns across 8 bases. This CDR3 region has 17 residues. J lost 5 bases, V lost 0 bases, and 9 bases had no gene match. Germline loops: CDR1 SGHTA, CDR2 FQGNSA. The CDR3 bases are TGTGCCAGCAGCTTAGCATCGGGTAGACTAGCGAACAATGAGCAGTTCTTC. This translates into CASSLASGRLANNEQFF.

The V and J genes are TRBV11-2 and TRBJ2-5; D is uncertain. CDR1 and CDR2 (germline): SGHAT, FQNNGV. Trimming stripped 4 bases from V and 3 bases from J, with 9 bases between. The CDR3 loop spans 13 amino acids. The CDR3 region is CASSWGSEETQYF. In DNA form, the CDR3 reads TGTGCCAGCAGCTGGGGTAGTGAAGAGACCCAGTACTTC.

Many counts were recorded for this clonotype. The rearrangement joins TRBV11-2 to TRBJ2-1; D unresolved. V was pared by 0 bases and J by 1 base, with 7 bases between. Germline CDR1 reads SGHAT; CDR2 reads FQNNGV. The CDR3 sequence is 15 residues long. The CDR3 region is CASSLDSGSYNEQFF. The CDR3 DNA is TGTGCCAGCAGCTTAGATTCAGGTTCCTACAATGAGCAGTTCTTC. The full variable domain, in which reference TRBV11-2 and TRBJ2-1 provide the parts outside the CDR3, is EAGVAQSPRYKIIEKRQSVAFWCNPISGHATLYWYQQILGQGPKLLIQFQNNGVVDDSQLPKDRFSAERLKGVDSTLKIQPAKLEDSAVYLCASSLDSGSYNEQFFGPGTRLTVL.

This clonotype has just a few counts. The chain employs TRBV27 and TRBJ2-7; 8 nucleotides agree with TRBD2. The CDR3 is made up of 16 amino acids. V was clipped by 8 bases and J by 2 bases; unmatched bases: 14. Germline V gene sequence: CDR1 MNHEY, CDR2 SMNVEV (reference sequence). CDR3 in amino acids: CASGGAGALLAYEQYF. In DNA, the CDR3 is TGTGCCAGCGGCGGAGCGGGAGCCCTTTTGGCCTACGAGCAGTACTTC.

This clonotype was recorded at least ten times. The chain has TRBV20-1 and TRBJ2-7; no reliable D call. In germline, CDR1 is DFQATT, CDR2 SNEGSKA (reference sequence). The CDR3 is made up of 14 amino acids. V lost 0 bases and J lost 3, with 12 bases in between. The CDR3 nucleotides are TGCAGTGCTAGAGATTCGGGCAGTGTCTACGAGCAGTACTTC. This sequence encodes CSARDSGSVYEQYF.

This clonotype was seen ten or more times. The V and J genes are TRBV12-3 or TRBV12-4 and TRBJ2-1; D is tentatively TRBD1 or TRBD2 (6 bases each). The length of the CDR3 is 12 residues. The ends were cut back, 6 bases at V and 10 bases at J, with 13 bases in the middle. The CDR3 DNA is TGTGCCAGCAGAGGAGGGGGGCACGAGCAGTTCTTC. It yields the protein CASRGGGHEQFF.

This clonotype occurred many times. V and J are TRBV5-1 and TRBJ2-2; D remains ambiguous. The germline gives CDR1 SGHRS, CDR2 YFSETQ. Trimming took 7 bases from V and 3 from J, leaving 13 bases between them. This CDR3 comprises 14 residues. Here the CDR3 reads CASAQTPDTGELFF. The DNA of the CDR3 is TGCGCCAGCGCTCAAACCCCCGACACCGGGGAGCTGTTTTTT.

This clonotype was observed many times. The chain carries TRBV7-6 and TRBJ2-1; 7 bases map to TRBD1. V was pared by 3 bases and J by 4 bases, with 3 bases of the junction left unmatched. The CDR3 has 14 residues. Germline CDR1 is SGHVS and CDR2 is FNYEAQ. The DNA for the CDR3 is TGTGCCAGCAGCTTGGGGACAGAGTACAATGAGCAGTTCTTC. It codes for CASSLGTEYNEQFF.

V gene TRBV20-1 combines with J gene TRBJ2-2; 9 nucleotides line up with TRBD2. V dropped 6 bases and J dropped 5; count of bases not matched to a gene: 7. This CDR3 contains 14 residues. The V gene's germline CDR1 is DFQATT and CDR2 SNEGSKA (reference sequence). The CDR3 sequence is CSARAGGGTGELFF. CDR3 sequence (DNA): TGCAGTGCGCGAGCGGGGGGCGGTACCGGGGAGCTGTTTTTT.

The table lists this clonotype with a few counts. V and J are TRBV15 and TRBJ2-2, with 11 bases aligning to TRBD2. The CDR3 is 16 residues long. After removal of 5 bases from V and 3 bases from J, the junction contained 5 bases not matched to a gene. The germline V gene has CDR1 LNHNV and CDR2 YYDKDF (reference sequence). CDR3 coding DNA: TGTGCCACCAGCTCCATAGCGGGGGGGCACACCGGGGAGCTGTTTTTT. The encoded protein is CATSSIAGGHTGELFF.